These 3 T cell receptor beta chains were all obtained from the same sample, sequenced in a study of blood T cell repertoires in COVID-19. Profiling relied on immunoSEQ multiplex PCR, and the TCRdb table lists in-frame clones only, not all of them. The profile covers tens of thousands of clones, with roughly 88% appearing a single time and 0.52% taken by the ten largest. The source material was peripheral blood. All receptors come from a man aged 45-65 years with COVID-19, enrolled during active disease.

In this sample, this clone turned up once. The rearrangement links TRBV11-2 to TRBJ2-5, with TRBD1 identical over 10 bases. This CDR3 spans 15 amino acids. Germline CDR1 SGHAT, CDR2 FQNNGV. V was pared by 5 bases and J by 6 bases, with 9 bases of the junction left unmatched. The CDR3 region has the DNA TGTGCCAGCAGCAGCGACAGGGGGCAGCACAAGACCCAGTACTTC. This encodes CASSSDRGQHKTQYF.

This chain links TRBV14 with TRBJ1-2, with unresolved D. CDR1 SGHDN and CDR2 FVKESK come from the germline V gene. The length of the CDR3 is 12 residues. V lost 5 bases to trimming and J lost 8 bases, with 12 bases between them. The chain's CDR3 is CASSSPGWGYTF. The CDR3 nucleotides read TGTGCCAGCAGCTCGCCGGGGTGGGGCTACACCTTC.

The chain employs TRBV27 and TRBJ1-1; the match to TRBD1 covers 9 bases. Germline values: CDR1 MNHEY, CDR2 SMNVEV (reference sequence). CDR3 length equals 12 residues. Losses at the gene ends were 6 bases for V and 8 bases for J; bases not matched to a gene: 4. The CDR3 DNA reads as TGTGCCAGCAGAGGGACAGGGACCGAAGCTTTCTTT. Translated: CASRGTGTEAFF.